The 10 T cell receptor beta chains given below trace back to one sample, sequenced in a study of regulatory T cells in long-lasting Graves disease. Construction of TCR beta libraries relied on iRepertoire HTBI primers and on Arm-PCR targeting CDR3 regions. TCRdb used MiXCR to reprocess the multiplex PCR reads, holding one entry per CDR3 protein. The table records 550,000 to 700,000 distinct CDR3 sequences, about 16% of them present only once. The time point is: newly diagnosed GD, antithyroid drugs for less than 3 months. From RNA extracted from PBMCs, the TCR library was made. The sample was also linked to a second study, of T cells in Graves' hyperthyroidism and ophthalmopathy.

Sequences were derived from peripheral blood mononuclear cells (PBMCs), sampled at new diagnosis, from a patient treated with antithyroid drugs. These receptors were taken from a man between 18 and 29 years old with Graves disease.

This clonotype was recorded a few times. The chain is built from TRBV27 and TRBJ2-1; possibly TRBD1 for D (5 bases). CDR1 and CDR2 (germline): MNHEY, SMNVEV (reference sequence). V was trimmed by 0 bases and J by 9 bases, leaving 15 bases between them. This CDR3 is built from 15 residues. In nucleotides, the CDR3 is TGTGCCAGCAGTTTATCCCAGTTGCAGGGCTTTGAGCAGTTCTTC. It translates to CASSLSQLQGFEQFF.

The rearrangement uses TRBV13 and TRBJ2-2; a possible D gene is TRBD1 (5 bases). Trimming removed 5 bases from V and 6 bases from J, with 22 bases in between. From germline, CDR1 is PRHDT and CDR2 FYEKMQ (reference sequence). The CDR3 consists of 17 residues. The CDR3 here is CASSPTFTLDKAGELFF. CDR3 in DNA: TGTGCCAGCAGCCCGACATTCACCCTGGACAAGGCCGGGGAGCTGTTTTTT.

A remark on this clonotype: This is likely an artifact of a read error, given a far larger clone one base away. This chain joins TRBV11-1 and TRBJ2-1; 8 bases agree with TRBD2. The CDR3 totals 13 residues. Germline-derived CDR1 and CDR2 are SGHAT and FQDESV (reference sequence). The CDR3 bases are TGTGCCAGCAGCTTTAGCGGGGAGGAGACCCAGTGCTTC. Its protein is CASSFSGEETQCF. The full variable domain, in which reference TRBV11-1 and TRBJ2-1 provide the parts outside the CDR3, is EAEVAQSPRYKITEKSQAVAFWCDPISGHATLYWYRQILGQGPELLVQFQDESVVDDSQLPKDRFSAERLKGVDSTLKIQPAELGDSAMYLCASSFSGEETQCFGPGTRLTVL.

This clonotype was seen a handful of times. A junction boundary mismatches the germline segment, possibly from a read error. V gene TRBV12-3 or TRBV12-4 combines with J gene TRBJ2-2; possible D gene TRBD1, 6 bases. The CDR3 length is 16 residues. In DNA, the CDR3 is TGTGCCATCAGTTCCTTTCCTATCAGGGGCACCGGGGAGCTGTTTTTT. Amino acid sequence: CAISSFPIRGTGELFF.

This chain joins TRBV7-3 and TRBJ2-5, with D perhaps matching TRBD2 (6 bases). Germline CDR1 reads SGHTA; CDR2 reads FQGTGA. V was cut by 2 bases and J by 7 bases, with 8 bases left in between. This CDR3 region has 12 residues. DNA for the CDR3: TGTGCCAGCAGCTTACAAGCGGGGACCCAGTACTTC. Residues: CASSLQAGTQYF.

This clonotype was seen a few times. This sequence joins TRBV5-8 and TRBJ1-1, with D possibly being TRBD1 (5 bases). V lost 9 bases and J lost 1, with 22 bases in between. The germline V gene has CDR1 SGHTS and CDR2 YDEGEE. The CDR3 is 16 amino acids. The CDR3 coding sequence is TGTGCCACCCCGGTCCGACCGGGACGGAAGAACACTGAAGCTTTCTTT. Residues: CATPVRPGRKNTEAFF.

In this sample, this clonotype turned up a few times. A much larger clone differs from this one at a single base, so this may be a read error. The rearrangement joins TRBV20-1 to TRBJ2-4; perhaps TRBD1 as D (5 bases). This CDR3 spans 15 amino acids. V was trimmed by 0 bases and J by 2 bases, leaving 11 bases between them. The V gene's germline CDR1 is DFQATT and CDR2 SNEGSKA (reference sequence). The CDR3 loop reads CSARDQGVTKNIQYF. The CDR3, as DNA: TGCAGTGCTAGAGATCAAGGGGTTACCAAAAACATTCAGTACTTC.

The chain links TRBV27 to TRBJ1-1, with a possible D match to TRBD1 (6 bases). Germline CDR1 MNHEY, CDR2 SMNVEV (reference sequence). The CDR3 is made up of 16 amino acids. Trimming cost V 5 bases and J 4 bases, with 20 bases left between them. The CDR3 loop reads CASSSSRRGKSTEAFF. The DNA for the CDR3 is TGTGCCAGCAGTAGCAGCCGCAGGGGCAAAAGCACTGAAGCTTTCTTT.

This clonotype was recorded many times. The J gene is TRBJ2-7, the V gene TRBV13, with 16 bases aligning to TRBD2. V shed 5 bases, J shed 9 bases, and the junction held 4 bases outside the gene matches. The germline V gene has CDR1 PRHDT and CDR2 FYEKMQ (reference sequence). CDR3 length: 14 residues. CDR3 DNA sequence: TGTGCCAGCAGCCCGGGACTAGCGGGAGGGCCGCAGTACTTC. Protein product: CASSPGLAGGPQYF.

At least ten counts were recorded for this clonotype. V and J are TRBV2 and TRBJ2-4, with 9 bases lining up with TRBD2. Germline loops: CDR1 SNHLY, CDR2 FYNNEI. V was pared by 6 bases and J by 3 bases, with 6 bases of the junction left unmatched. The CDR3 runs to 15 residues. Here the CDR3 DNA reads TGTGCCAGCAGCGGGACGACTAGCGGCAAAAACATTCAGTACTTC. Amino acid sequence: CASSGTTSGKNIQYF.